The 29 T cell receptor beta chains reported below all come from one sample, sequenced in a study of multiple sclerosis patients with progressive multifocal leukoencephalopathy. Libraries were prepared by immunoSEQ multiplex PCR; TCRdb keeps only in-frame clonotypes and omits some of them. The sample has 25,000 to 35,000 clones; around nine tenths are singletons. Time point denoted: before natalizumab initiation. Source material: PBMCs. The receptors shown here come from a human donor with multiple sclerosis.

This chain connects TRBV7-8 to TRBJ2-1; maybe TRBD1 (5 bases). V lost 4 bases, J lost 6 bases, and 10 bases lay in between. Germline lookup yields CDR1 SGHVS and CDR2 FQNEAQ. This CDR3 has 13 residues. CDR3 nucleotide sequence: TGTGCCAGCAGCTCAGGACACCCCAATGAGCAGTTCTTC. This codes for CASSSGHPNEQFF.

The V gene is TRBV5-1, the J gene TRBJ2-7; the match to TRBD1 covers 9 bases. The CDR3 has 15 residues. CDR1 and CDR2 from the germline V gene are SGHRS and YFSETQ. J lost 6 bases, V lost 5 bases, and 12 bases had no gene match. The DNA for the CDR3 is TGCGCCAGCAGGGGGCTGGGGACAGGGTTTGGCGAGCAGTACTTC. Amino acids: CASRGLGTGFGEQYF.

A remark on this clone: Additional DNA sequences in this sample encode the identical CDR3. The CDR3 DNA sequence: TGTGCCAGCAGCTTATCCCGGGGTCGCGGGGAGCTGTTTTTT. Translation gives CASSLSRGRGELFF. The rearrangement links TRBV11-2 to TRBJ2-2, with D possibly being TRBD2 (5 bases). Per the germline V gene, CDR1 is SGHAT and CDR2 is FQNNGV. The ends were cut back, 2 bases at V and 7 bases at J, with 11 bases in the middle. The CDR3 has 14 residues. Supplemented by reference TRBV11-2 and TRBJ2-2, the full variable domain reads EAGVAQSPRYKIIEKRQSVAFWCNPISGHATLYWYQQILGQGPKLLIQFQNNGVVDDSQLPKDRFSAERLKGVDSTLKIQPAKLEDSAVYLCASSLSRGRGELFFGEGSRLTVL.

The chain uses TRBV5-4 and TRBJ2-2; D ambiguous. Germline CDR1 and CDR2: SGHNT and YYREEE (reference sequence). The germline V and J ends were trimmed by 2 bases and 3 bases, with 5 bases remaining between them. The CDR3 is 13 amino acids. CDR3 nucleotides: TGTGCCAGCAGCTTCTGGGACACCGGGGAGCTGTTTTTT. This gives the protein CASSFWDTGELFF.

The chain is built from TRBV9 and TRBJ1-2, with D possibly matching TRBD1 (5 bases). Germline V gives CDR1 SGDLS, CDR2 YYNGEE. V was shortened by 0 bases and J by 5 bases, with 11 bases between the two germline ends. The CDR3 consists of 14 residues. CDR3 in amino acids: CASSVGGIGYGYTF. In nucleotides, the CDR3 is TGTGCCAGCAGCGTAGGGGGCATCGGATATGGCTACACCTTC.

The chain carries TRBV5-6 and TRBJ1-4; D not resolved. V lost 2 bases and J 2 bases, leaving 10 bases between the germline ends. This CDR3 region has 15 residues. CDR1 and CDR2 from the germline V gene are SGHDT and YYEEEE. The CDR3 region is CASSLFDNTNEKLFF. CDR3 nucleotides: TGTGCCAGCAGCTTATTCGACAATACTAATGAAAAACTGTTTTTT.

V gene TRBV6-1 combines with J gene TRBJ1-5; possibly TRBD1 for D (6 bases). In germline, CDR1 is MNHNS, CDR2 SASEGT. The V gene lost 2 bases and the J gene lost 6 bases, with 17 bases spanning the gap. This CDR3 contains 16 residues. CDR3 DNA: TGTGCCAGCAGTGAACTATTGGTGGGAGGGGGTCAGCCCCAGCATTTT. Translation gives CASSELLVGGGQPQHF.

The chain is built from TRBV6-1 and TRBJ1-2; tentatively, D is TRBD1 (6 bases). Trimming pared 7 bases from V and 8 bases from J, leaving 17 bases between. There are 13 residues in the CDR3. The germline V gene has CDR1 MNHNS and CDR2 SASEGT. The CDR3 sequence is CASTVGGAGGYTF. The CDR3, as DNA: TGTGCCAGCACCGTCGGGGGGGCAGGGGGCTACACCTTC.

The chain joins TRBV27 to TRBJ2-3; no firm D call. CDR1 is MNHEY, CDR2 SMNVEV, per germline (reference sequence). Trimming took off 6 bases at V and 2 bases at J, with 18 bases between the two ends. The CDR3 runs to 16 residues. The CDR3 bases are TGTGCCAGCAGACCTACCCCCATACCGATCACAGATACGCAGTATTTT. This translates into CASRPTPIPITDTQYF.

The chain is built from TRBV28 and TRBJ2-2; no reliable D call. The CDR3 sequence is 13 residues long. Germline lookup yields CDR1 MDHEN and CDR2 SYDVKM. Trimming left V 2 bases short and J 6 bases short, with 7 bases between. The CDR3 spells CASSLHGAGELFF. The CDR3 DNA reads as TGTGCCAGCAGTTTACACGGTGCCGGGGAGCTGTTTTTT.

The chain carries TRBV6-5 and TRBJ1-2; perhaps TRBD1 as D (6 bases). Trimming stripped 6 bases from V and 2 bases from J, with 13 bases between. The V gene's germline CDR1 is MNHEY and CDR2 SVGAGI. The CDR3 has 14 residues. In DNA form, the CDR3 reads TGTGCCAGCAGCCAGGACAGCTTCAACTATGGCTACACCTTC. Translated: CASSQDSFNYGYTF.

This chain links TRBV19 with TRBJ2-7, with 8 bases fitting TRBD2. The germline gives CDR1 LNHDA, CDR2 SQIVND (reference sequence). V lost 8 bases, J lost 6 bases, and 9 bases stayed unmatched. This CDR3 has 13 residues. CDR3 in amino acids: CASGGGGPVEQYF. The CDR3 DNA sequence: TGTGCCAGTGGAGGCGGGGGGCCAGTCGAGCAGTACTTC.

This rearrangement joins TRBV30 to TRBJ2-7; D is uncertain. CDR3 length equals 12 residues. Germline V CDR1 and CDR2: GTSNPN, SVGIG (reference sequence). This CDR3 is CASVREAYEQYF. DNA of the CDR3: TGTGCGTCGGTGCGCGAAGCCTACGAGCAGTACTTC. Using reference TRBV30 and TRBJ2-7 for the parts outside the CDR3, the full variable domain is SQTIHQWPATLVQPVGSPLSLECTVEGTSNPNLYWYRQAAGRGLQLLFYSVGIGQISSEVPQNLSASRPQDRQFILSSKKLLLSDSGFYLCASVREAYEQYFGPGTRLTVT.

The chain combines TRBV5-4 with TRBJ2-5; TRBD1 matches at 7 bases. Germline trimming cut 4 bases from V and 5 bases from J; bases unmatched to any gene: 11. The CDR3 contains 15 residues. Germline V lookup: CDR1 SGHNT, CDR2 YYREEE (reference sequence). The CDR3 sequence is CASSTNRGRMETQYF. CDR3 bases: TGTGCCAGCAGCACAAACAGGGGTCGGATGGAGACCCAGTACTTC. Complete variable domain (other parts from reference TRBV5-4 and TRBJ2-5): ETGVTQSPTHLIKTRGQQVTLRCSSQSGHNTVSWYQQALGQGPQFIFQYYREEENGRGNFPPRFSGLQFPNYSSELNVNALELDDSALYLCASSTNRGRMETQYFGPGTRLLVL.

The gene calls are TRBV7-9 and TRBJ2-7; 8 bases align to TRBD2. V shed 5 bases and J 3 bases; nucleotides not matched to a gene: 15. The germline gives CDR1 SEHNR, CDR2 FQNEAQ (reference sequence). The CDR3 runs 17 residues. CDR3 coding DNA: TGTGCCAGCAGCCTCACACCCCAGCGGGAGAGAGGCTACGAGCAGTACTTC. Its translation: CASSLTPQRERGYEQYF.

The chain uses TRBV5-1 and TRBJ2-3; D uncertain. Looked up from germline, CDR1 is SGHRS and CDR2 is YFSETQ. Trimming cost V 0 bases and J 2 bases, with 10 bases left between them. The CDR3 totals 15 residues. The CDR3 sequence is CASSLVLGNTDTQYF. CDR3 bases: TGCGCCAGCAGCTTGGTATTGGGCAACACAGATACGCAGTATTTT.

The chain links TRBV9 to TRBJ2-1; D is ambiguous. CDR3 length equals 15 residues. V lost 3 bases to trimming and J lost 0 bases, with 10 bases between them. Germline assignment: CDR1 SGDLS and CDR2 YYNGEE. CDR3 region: CASSGAPSSYNEQFF. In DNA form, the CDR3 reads TGTGCCAGCAGCGGAGCGCCCAGCTCCTACAATGAGCAGTTCTTC.

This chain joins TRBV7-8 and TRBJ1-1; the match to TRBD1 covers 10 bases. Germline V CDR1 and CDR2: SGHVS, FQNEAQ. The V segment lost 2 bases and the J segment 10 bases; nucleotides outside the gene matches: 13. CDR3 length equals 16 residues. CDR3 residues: CASSLSGTGVSLRAFF. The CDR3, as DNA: TGTGCCAGCAGCTTATCCGGGACAGGGGTTTCCCTCAGAGCTTTCTTT.

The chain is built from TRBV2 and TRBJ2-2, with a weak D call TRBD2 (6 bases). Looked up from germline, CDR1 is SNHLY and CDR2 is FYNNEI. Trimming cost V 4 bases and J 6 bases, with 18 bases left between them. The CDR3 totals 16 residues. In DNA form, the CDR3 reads TGTGCCAGCAGTGCGCGCGCGGGGATGGGGGCCGGGGAGCTGTTTTTT. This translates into CASSARAGMGAGELFF.

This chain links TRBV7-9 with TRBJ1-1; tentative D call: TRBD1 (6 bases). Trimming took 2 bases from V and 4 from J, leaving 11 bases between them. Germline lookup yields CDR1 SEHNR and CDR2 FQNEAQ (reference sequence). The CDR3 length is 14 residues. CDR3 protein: CASSLRGALTEAFF. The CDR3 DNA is TGTGCCAGCAGCTTACGGGGGGCGCTCACTGAAGCTTTCTTT.

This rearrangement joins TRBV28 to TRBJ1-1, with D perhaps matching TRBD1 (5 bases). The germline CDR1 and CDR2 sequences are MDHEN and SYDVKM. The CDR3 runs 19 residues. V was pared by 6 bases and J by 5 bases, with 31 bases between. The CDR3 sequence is CASRKKGREAVRVRTEAFF. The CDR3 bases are TGTGCCAGCAGAAAGAAGGGGCGGGAGGCTGTCCGGGTTAGGACTGAAGCTTTCTTT.

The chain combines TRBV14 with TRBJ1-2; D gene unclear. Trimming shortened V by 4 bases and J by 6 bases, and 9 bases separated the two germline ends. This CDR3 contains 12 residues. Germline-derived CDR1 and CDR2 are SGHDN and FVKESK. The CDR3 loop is CASSRGGHGYTF. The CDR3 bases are TGTGCCAGCAGCCGCGGTGGCCATGGCTACACCTTC. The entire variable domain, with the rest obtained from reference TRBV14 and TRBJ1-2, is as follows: EAGVTQFPSHSVIEKGQTVTLRCDPISGHDNLYWYRRVMGKEIKFLLHFVKESKQDESGMPNNRFLAERTGGTYSTLKVQPAELEDSGVYFCASSRGGHGYTFGSGTRLTVV.

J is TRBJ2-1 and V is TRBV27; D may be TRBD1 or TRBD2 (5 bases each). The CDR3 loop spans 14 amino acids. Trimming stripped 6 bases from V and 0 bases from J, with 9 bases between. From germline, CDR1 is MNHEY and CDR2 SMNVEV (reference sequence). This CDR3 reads CASRKGSSYNEQFF. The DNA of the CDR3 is TGTGCCAGCAGGAAGGGGAGCTCCTACAATGAGCAGTTCTTC.

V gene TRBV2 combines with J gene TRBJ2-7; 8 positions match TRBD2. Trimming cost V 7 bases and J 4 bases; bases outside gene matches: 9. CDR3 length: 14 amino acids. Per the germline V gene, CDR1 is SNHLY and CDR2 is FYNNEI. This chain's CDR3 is CASTDLAGAYEQYF. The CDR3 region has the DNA TGTGCCAGCACCGACCTAGCGGGCGCGTACGAGCAGTACTTC.

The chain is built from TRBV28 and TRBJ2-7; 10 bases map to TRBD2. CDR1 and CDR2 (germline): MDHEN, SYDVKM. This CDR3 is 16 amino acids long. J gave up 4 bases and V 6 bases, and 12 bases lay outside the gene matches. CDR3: CASSSSDSGRLYEQYF. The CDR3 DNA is TGTGCCAGCAGCTCCTCTGATAGCGGGAGGTTGTACGAGCAGTACTTC.

CDR3 amino acids: CASSRTGASGNTIYF. The CDR3 DNA follows: TGTGCCAGCAGTCGTACCGGGGCCTCTGGAAACACCATATATTTT. This chain connects TRBV25-1 to TRBJ1-3, with a tentative D call TRBD1 (5 bases). The CDR3 extends over 15 amino acids. The V gene's germline CDR1 is MGHDK and CDR2 SYGVNS. V was trimmed by 5 bases and J by 0 bases, leaving 11 bases between them.

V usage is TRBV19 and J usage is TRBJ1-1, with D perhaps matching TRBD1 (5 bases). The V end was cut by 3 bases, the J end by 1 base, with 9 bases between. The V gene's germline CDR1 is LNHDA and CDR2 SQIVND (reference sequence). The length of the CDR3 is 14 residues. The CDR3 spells CASSIQGPNTEAFF. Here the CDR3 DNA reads TGTGCCAGTAGTATTCAGGGACCGAACACTGAAGCTTTCTTT.

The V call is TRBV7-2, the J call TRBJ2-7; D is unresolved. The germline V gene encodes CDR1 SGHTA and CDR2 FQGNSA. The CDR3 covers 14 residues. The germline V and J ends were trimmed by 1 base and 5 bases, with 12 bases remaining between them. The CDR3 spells CASSLGVNSDEQYF. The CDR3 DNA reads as TGTGCCAGCAGCTTAGGGGTAAACAGCGACGAGCAGTACTTC.

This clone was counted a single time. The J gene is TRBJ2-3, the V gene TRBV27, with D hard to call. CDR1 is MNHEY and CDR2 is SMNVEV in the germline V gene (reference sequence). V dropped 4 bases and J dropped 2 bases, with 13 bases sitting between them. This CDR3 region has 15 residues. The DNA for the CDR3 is TGTGCCAGCAGTTCGGTCTCGGTTTTCACAGATACGCAGTATTTT. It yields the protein CASSSVSVFTDTQYF.